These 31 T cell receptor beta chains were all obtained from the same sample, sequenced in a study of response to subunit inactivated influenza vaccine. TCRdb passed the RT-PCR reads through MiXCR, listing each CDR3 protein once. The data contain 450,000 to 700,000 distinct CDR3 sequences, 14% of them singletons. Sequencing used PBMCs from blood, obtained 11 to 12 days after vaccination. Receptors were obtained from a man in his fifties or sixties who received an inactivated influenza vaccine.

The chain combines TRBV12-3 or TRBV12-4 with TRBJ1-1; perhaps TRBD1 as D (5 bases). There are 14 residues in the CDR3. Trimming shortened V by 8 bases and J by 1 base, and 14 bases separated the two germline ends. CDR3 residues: CASRRRGGNTEAFF. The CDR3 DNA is TGTGCCAGCCGCCGTAGGGGTGGGAACACTGAAGCTTTCTTT.

CDR3 nucleotide sequence: TGCAGTGCCCGAACTTTACCGGGACTAGCGGGAGTTGATGAGCAGTTCTTC. Protein product: CSARTLPGLAGVDEQFF. The chain uses TRBV20-1 and TRBJ2-1; 14 bases agree with TRBD2. This CDR3 has 17 amino acids. The V segment lost 6 bases and the J segment 8 bases; nucleotides outside the gene matches: 15. In germline, CDR1 is DFQATT, CDR2 SNEGSKA (reference sequence).

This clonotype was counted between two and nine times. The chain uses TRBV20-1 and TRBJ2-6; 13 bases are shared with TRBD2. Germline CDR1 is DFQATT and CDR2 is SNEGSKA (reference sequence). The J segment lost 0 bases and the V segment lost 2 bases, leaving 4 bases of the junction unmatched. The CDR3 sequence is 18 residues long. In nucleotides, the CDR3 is TGCAGTGCTAGATCGGGACTAGCGGGGAACTCTGGGGCCAACGTCCTGACTTTC. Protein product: CSARSGLAGNSGANVLTF.

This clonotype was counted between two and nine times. The CDR3 bases are TGTGCCACCACCCGAGGTTACGAGCAGTACTTC. This sequence encodes CATTRGYEQYF. This sequence joins TRBV12-3 or TRBV12-4 and TRBJ2-7; D ambiguous. Trimming stripped 10 bases from V and 4 bases from J, with 11 bases between. The CDR3 totals 11 residues.

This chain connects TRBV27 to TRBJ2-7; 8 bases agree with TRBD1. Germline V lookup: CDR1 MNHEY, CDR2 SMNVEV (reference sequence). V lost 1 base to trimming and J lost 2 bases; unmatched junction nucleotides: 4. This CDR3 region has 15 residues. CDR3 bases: TGTGCCAGCAGTTTATTCATGGGACAGGCCTACGAGCAGTACTTC. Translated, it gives CASSLFMGQAYEQYF.

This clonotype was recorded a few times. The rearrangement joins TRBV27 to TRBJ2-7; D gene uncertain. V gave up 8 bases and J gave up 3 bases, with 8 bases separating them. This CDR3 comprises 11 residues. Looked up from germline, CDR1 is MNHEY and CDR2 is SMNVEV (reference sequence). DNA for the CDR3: TGTGCCAGCGGATGGGGCTACGAGCAGTACTTC. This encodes CASGWGYEQYF.

CDR3 amino acids: CASSIRQGVNEQFF. The CDR3 nucleotides are TGCGCCAGCAGCATACGACAGGGGGTCAATGAGCAGTTCTTC. The chain links TRBV5-1 to TRBJ2-1, with TRBD1 identical over 9 bases. The CDR3 covers 14 residues. J was trimmed by 6 bases and V by 4 bases; bases with no gene match: 5. CDR1 is SGHRS and CDR2 is YFSETQ in the germline V gene.

The CDR3: CASRARQTDTQYF. The CDR3, as DNA: TGTGCCAGCAGGGCCCGACAGACAGATACGCAGTATTTT. The V gene is TRBV6-1, the J gene TRBJ2-3, with D possibly TRBD1 on 5 matching bases. Per germline, CDR1 MNHNS and CDR2 SASEGT. The V end lost 6 bases, the J end lost 3 bases, and 10 bases lay between the germline ends. The CDR3 runs 13 residues.

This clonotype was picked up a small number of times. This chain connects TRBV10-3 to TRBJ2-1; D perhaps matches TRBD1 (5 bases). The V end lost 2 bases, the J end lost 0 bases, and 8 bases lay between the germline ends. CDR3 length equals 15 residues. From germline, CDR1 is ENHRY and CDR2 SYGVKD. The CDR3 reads CAISEGRASYNEQFF. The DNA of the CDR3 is TGTGCCATCAGTGAGGGCAGGGCCTCCTACAATGAGCAGTTCTTC.

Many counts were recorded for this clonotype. This chain's CDR3 is CASSLFQGSSPLHF. CDR3 coding DNA: TGCGCCAGCAGCTTGTTTCAGGGGAGTTCACCCCTCCACTTT. This sequence joins TRBV5-1 and TRBJ1-6, with D possibly TRBD1 on 6 matching bases. Germline V gives CDR1 SGHRS, CDR2 YFSETQ. CDR3 length: 14 residues. The V and J ends lost 1 base and 9 bases respectively, with 11 bases between them.

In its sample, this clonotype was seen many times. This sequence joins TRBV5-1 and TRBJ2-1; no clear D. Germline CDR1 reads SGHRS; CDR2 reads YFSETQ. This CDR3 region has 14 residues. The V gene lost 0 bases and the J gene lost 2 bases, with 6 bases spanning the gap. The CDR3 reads CASSLDRAYNEQFF. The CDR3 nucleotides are TGCGCCAGCAGCTTGGATCGGGCCTACAATGAGCAGTTCTTC.

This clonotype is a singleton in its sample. This CDR3 is CASSTSGTGGVFRQPQHF. CDR3 DNA sequence: TGTGCCAGCAGCACATCCGGGACAGGGGGCGTTTTTAGACAGCCCCAGCATTTT. This chain joins TRBV6-2 or TRBV6-3 and TRBJ1-5; 12 nucleotides line up with TRBD1. Trimming cost V 6 bases and J 7 bases; bases outside gene matches: 16. This CDR3 comprises 18 residues. Germline-derived CDR1 and CDR2 are MNHEY and SVGEGT.

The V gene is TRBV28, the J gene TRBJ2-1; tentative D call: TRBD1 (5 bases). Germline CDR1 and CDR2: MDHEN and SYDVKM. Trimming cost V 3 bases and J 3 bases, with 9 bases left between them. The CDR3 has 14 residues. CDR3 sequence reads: CASSFQGLYNEQFF. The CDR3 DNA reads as TGTGCCAGCAGTTTCCAGGGCCTCTACAATGAGCAGTTCTTC.

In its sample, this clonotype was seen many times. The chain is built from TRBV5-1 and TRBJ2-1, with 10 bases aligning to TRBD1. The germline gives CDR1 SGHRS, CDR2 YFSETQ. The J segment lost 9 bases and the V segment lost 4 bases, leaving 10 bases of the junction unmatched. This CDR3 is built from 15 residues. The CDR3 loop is CASSMTGGADSEQFF. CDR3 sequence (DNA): TGCGCCAGCAGCATGACAGGGGGCGCAGACAGTGAGCAGTTCTTC.

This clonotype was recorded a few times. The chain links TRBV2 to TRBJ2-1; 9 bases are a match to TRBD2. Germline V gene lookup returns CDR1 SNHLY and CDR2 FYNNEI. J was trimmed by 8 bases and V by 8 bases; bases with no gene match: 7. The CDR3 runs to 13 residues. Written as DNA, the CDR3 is TGTGCCAGCGCAGGCGGGAGGGCCTATGAGCAGTTCTTC. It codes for CASAGGRAYEQFF.

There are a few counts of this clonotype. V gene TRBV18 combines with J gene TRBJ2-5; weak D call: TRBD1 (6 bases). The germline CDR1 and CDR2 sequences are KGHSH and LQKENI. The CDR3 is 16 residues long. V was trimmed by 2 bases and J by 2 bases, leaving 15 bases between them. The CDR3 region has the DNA TGTGCCAGCTCACCAACAGGGTTACCTATACAAGAGACCCAGTACTTC. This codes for CASSPTGLPIQETQYF. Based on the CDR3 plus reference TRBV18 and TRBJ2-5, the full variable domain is NAGVMQNPRHLVRRRGQEARLRCSPMKGHSHVYWYRQLPEEGLKFMVYLQKENIIDESGMPKERFSAEFPKEGPSILRIQQVVRGDSAAYFCASSPTGLPIQETQYFGPGTRLLVL.

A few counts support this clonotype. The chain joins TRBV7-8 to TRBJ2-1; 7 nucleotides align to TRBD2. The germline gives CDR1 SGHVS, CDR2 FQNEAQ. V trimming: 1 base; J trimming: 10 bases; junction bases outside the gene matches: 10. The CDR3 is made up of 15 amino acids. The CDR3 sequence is CASSLVGGGSAEQFF. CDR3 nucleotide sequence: TGTGCCAGCAGCTTAGTCGGTGGCGGGAGTGCCGAGCAGTTCTTC.

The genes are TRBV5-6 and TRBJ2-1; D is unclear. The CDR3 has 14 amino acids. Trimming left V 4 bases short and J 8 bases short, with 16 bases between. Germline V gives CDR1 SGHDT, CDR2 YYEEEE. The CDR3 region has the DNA TGTGCCAGCAGCCCGGCCATCCGTAGGGATGAGCAGTTCTTC. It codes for CASSPAIRRDEQFF.

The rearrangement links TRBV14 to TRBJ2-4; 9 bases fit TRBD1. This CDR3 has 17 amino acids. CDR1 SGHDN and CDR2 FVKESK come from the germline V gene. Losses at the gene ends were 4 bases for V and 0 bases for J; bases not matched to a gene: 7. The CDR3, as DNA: TGTGCCAGCAGCCCGGACAGGGGCGTCCTAGCCAAAAACATTCAGTACTTC. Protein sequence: CASSPDRGVLAKNIQYF.

This chain's CDR3 is CATSDFSGTQAFF. The CDR3 nucleotides read TGTGCCACCAGTGATTTCTCGGGAACGCAAGCTTTCTTT. This chain joins TRBV24-1 and TRBJ1-1; D not resolved. Trimming took off 1 base at V and 9 bases at J, with 11 bases between the two ends. Germline assignment: CDR1 KGHDR and CDR2 SFDVKD. This CDR3 contains 13 residues.

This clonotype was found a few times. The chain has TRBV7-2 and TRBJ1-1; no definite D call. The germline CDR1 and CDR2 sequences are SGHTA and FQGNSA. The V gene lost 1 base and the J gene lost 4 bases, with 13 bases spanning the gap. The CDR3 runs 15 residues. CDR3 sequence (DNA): TGTGCCAGCAGCTTAGAGGGCACCGTAGGCACTGAAGCTTTCTTT. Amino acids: CASSLEGTVGTEAFF. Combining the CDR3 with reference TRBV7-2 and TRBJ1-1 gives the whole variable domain GAGVSQSPSNKVTEKGKDVELRCDPISGHTALYWYRQSLGQGLEFLIYFQGNSAPDKSGLPSDRFSAERTGGSVSTLTIQRTQQEDSAVYLCASSLEGTVGTEAFFGQGTRLTVV.

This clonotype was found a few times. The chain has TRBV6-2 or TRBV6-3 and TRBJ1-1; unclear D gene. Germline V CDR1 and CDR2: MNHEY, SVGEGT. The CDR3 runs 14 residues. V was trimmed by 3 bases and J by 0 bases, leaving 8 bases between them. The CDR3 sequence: CASSYLRMNTEAFF. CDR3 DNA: TGTGCCAGCAGTTATTTAAGAATGAACACTGAAGCTTTCTTT.

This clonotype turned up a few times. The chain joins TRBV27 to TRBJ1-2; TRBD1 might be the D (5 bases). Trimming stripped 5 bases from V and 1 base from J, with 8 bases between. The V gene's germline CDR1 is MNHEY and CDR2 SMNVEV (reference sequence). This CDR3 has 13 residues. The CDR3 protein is CASSTGLNYGYTF. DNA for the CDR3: TGTGCCAGCAGTACGGGACTTAACTATGGCTACACCTTC.

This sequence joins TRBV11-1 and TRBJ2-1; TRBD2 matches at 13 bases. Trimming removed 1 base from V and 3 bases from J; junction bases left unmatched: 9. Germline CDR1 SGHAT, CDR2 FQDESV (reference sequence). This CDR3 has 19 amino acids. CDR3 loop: CASSLEFRTSGGHYNEQFF. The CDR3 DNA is TGTGCCAGCAGCTTAGAGTTCCGGACTAGCGGGGGCCACTACAATGAGCAGTTCTTC.

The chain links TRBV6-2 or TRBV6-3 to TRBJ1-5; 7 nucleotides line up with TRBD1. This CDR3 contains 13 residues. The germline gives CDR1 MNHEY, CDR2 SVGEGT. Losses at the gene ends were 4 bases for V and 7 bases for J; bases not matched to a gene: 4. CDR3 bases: TGTGCCAGCAGTTGGGACAGCGGGCAGCCCCAGCATTTT. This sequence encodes CASSWDSGQPQHF.

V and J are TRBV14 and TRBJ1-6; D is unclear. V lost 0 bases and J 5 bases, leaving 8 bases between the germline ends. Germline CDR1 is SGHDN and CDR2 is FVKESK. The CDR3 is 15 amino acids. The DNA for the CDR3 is TGTGCCAGCAGCCAAGATACAGAGAATAATTCACCCCTCCACTTT. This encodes CASSQDTENNSPLHF.

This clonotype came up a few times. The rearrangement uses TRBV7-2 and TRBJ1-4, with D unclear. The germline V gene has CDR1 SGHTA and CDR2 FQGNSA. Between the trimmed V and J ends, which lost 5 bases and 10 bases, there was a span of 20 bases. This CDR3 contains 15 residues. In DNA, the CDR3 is TGTGCCAGCAGCCAGGCGGCAGGCATACAAGGAAAACTGTTTTTT. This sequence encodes CASSQAAGIQGKLFF.

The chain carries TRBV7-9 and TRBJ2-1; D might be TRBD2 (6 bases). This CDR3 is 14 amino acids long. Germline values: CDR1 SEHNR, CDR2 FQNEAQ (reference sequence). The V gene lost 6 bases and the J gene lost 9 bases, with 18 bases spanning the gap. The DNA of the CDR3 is TGTGCCAGCAGTTATCATTCCCTGGGGGGTGAGCAGTTCTTC. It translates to CASSYHSLGGEQFF. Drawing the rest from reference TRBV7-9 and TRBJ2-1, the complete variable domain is DTGVSQNPRHKITKRGQNVTFRCDPISEHNRLYWYRQTLGQGPEFLTYFQNEAQLEKSRLLSDRFSAERPKGSFSTLEIQRTEQGDSAMYLCASSYHSLGGEQFFGPGTRLTVL.

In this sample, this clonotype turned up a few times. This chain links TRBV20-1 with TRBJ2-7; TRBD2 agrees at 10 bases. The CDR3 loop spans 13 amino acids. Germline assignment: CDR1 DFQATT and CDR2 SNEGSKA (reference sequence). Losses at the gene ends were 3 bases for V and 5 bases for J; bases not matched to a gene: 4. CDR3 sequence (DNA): TGCAGTGCTAGTTCTAGCGGGAGCCACGAGCAGTACTTC. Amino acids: CSASSSGSHEQYF.

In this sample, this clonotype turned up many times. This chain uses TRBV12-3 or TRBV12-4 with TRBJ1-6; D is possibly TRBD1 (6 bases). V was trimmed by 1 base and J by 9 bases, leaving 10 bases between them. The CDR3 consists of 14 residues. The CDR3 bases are TGTGCCAGCAGTTTAGTGGGGGGCACTTCACCCCTCCACTTT. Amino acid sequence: CASSLVGGTSPLHF.

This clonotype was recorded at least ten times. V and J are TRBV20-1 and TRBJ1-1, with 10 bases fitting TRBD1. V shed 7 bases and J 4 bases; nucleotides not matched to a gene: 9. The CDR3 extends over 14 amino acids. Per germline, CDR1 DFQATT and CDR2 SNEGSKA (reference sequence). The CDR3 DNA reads TGCAGTGGGAGGGGACAGGGGCTTGGCACTGAAGCTTTCTTT. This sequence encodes CSGRGQGLGTEAFF.